These 7 T cell receptor beta chains were all obtained from the same sample, sequenced in a study of cytomegalovirus exposure and HLA in healthy donors. PCR used 60 Vbeta primers and 13 Jbeta primers. Libraries were prepared by immunoSEQ multiplex PCR; TCRdb keeps only in-frame clonotypes and omits some of them. The sample carries more than 150,000 clones, over 75% recorded once. Sample: PBMCs. These receptors came from a woman aged 30 to 39 in good health and CMV-seronegative.

There are many counts of this clone. The same CDR3 is also encoded by other DNA sequences in this sample. The rearrangement joins TRBV5-1 to TRBJ2-7; D might be TRBD2 (5 bases). Trimming cost V 0 bases and J 0 bases, with 13 bases left between them. The CDR3 loop spans 16 amino acids. The germline V gene encodes CDR1 SGHRS and CDR2 YFSETQ. The CDR3 sequence: CASSLEGGASSYEQYF. In nucleotides, the CDR3 is TGCGCCAGCAGCTTGGAAGGAGGAGCGAGCTCCTACGAGCAGTACTTC.

This rearrangement joins TRBV7-2 to TRBJ1-6; the match to TRBD1 covers 12 bases. The CDR3 runs 15 residues. V trimming: 5 bases; J trimming: 9 bases; junction bases outside the gene matches: 5. Germline CDR1 and CDR2: SGHTA and FQGNSA. CDR3 sequence: CASSQGTGGVSPLHF. The CDR3 coding sequence is TGTGCCAGCAGCCAGGGGACAGGGGGCGTTTCACCCCTCCACTTT.

This sequence joins TRBV7-3 and TRBJ1-2; D not resolved. CDR3 length: 15 residues. Germline V gene lookup returns CDR1 SGHTA and CDR2 FQGTGA. Trimming removed 0 bases from V and 1 base from J, with 9 bases in between. The CDR3 here is CASSLTPTRNYGYTF. In nucleotides, the CDR3 is TGTGCCAGCAGCTTAACCCCCACACGTAACTATGGCTACACCTTC. Variable domain in full (rest from reference TRBV7-3 and TRBJ1-2): GAGVSQTPSNKVTEKGKYVELRCDPISGHTALYWYRQSLGQGPEFLIYFQGTGAADDSGLPNDRFFAVRPEGSVSTLKIQRTERGDSAVYLCASSLTPTRNYGYTFGSGTRLTVV.

The chain uses TRBV7-7 and TRBJ1-6; 8 bases match TRBD1. V gave up 5 bases and J gave up 10 bases; unmatched junction bases: 4. CDR3 length: 13 residues. Germline CDR1 is SSHAT and CDR2 is FNYEAQ (reference sequence). CDR3 residues: CASSMDRVSPLHF. CDR3 nucleotide sequence: TGTGCCAGCAGCATGGACAGGGTCTCACCCCTCCACTTT.

The chain couples TRBV5-1 to TRBJ2-1; D is perhaps TRBD1 (9 bases). V lost 4 bases, J lost 4 bases, and 21 bases lay in between. The germline V gene has CDR1 SGHRS and CDR2 YFSETQ. The CDR3 runs 17 residues. CDR3 bases: TGCGCCAGCAGCCCCCGCGGGGGGACAGGGTCTTACAATGAGCAGTTCTTC. It codes for CASSPRGGTGSYNEQFF.

The V and J genes are TRBV10-2 and TRBJ2-7, with D perhaps TRBD2 (6 bases). V lost 4 bases to trimming and J lost 5 bases, with 21 bases between them. The CDR3 sequence is 16 residues long. Germline V lookup: CDR1 WSHSY, CDR2 SAAADI. CDR3 nucleotide sequence: TGCGCCAGCAGTGGGGTAGGAGGGCAACCTCGGGACGAGCAGTACTTC. This encodes CASSGVGGQPRDEQYF.

The chain joins TRBV9 to TRBJ2-2, with 7 bases aligning to TRBD2. The CDR3 extends over 14 amino acids. Per the germline V gene, CDR1 is SGDLS and CDR2 is YYNGEE. J gave up 4 bases and V 6 bases, and 6 bases lay outside the gene matches. The CDR3 DNA sequence: TGTGCCAGCACGTGGACTAGTGGCACCGGGGAGCTGTTTTTT. It is translated as CASTWTSGTGELFF.